A single sample is the source of the 18 T cell receptor beta chains below, sequenced in a study of Ad26.COV2.S vaccination and SARS-CoV-2 variants (dated by TCRdb to about 2021). The treatment or condition label of this sample denotes: some 19 received Ad26.COV2.S at low or high dose, single or two shots; several received placebo; per-sample allocation not given. Repertoires of vaccine and placebo recipients were sequenced from samples collected on day 63 after the first injection. The library was built by means of the immunoSEQ multiplex PCR assay. Here the immuneACCESS table is served through TCRdb, limited to in-frame sequences with V and J called. Missing clones are a known gap in these copies; in checked studies unresolved V genes cover under half, and the rest lacks a known reason. Across this sample there are some 390,000 clones, with more than 85% seen only once. The top ten clonotypes cover under 3.5% of the sample.

Sample: peripheral blood, taken in a trial of Ad26.COV2.S vaccine versus placebo. These receptor sequences come from a person between 18 and 65 years old who received the Ad26.COV2.S COVID-19 vaccine or a placebo.

DNA of the CDR3: TGCGCCAGCAGCCAAGATGGAGGCAGGGGGCTTGAAAATTCACCCCTCCACTTT. Amino acids: CASSQDGGRGLENSPLHF. The rearrangement links TRBV4-1 to TRBJ1-6; 8 bases agree with TRBD1. The CDR3 has 18 amino acids. CDR1 is MGHRA and CDR2 is YSYEKL in the germline V gene. J gave up 7 bases and V 0 bases, and 11 bases lay outside the gene matches.

V gene TRBV4-1 combines with J gene TRBJ2-2, with TRBD2 matching 7 bases. There are 16 residues in the CDR3. Trimming took 0 bases from V and 1 from J; bases not matched to a gene: 2. CDR1 is MGHRA and CDR2 is YSYEKL in the germline V gene. The CDR3 nucleotides read TGCGCCAGCAGCCAAGAGGGGGGGTTGAACACCGGGGAGCTGTTTTTT. Amino acid sequence: CASSQEGGLNTGELFF.

This chain connects TRBV4-3 to TRBJ2-7; unclear D gene. Germline V lookup: CDR1 LGHNA, CDR2 YSLEER. V dropped 0 bases and J dropped 2 bases, with 5 bases sitting between them. The CDR3 sequence is 13 residues long. Here the CDR3 DNA reads TGCGCCAGCAGCCAAGAGCTAGCCTACGAGCAGTACTTC. This translates into CASSQELAYEQYF.

The gene calls are TRBV6-5 and TRBJ1-1; D is perhaps TRBD1 (6 bases). Trimming cost V 10 bases and J 0 bases, with 12 bases left between them. The germline V gene has CDR1 MNHEY and CDR2 SVGAGI. The CDR3 extends over 13 amino acids. CDR3 sequence reads: CATEGGVNTEAFF. The CDR3 DNA follows: TGTGCCACCGAAGGGGGGGTGAACACTGAAGCTTTCTTT.

The V and J genes are TRBV9 and TRBJ1-6; D gene uncertain. CDR3 length equals 16 residues. Germline CDR1 and CDR2: SGDLS and YYNGEE. Trimming took off 4 bases at V and 7 bases at J, with 18 bases between the two ends. The CDR3, as DNA: TGTGCCAGCAGCTCCCGGACGGGCGCCACCAATTCACCCCTCCACTTT. Protein: CASSSRTGATNSPLHF.

The chain has TRBV12-3 or TRBV12-4 and TRBJ2-7; 8 bases align to TRBD1. Trimming took 6 bases from V and 2 from J; bases not matched to a gene: 3. This CDR3 has 13 amino acids. Here the CDR3 DNA reads TGTGCCAGCAGGATGGACAGGGCCTACGAGCAGTACTTC. Translation: CASRMDRAYEQYF.

The chain uses TRBV3-1 (or the pseudogene TRBV3-2) and TRBJ2-3, with a weak D call TRBD2 (6 bases). Per the germline V gene, CDR1 is LGHDT and CDR2 is YNNKEL (reference sequence). V lost 5 bases and J lost 4, with 22 bases in between. This CDR3 spans 17 amino acids. For the CDR3, the DNA is TGTGCCAGCAGCTCCCGGAGGGCCCAAGGTTCGGCAGATACGCAGTATTTT. Amino acids: CASSSRRAQGSADTQYF.

The J gene is TRBJ1-6, the V gene TRBV4-1; D is unresolved. V lost 2 bases, J lost 7 bases, and 9 bases lay in between. Germline loops: CDR1 MGHRA, CDR2 YSYEKL. The CDR3 covers 14 residues. CDR3 nucleotides: TGCGCCAGCAGCCAACCTTCTTCCAATTCACCCCTCCACTTT. Its protein is CASSQPSSNSPLHF.

The chain uses TRBV5-6 and TRBJ2-1; a weak D match, TRBD2 (6 bases). This CDR3 is built from 12 residues. The germline V and J ends were trimmed by 4 bases and 12 bases, with 14 bases remaining between them. Germline assignment: CDR1 SGHDT and CDR2 YYEEEE. The chain's CDR3 is CASSPDGAGQFF. CDR3 DNA: TGTGCCAGCAGCCCTGACGGAGCGGGGCAGTTCTTC. Combining the CDR3 with reference TRBV5-6 and TRBJ2-1 gives the whole variable domain DAGVTQSPTHLIKTRGQQVTLRCSPKSGHDTVSWYQQALGQGPQFIFQYYEEEERQRGNFPDRFSGHQFPNYSSELNVNALLLGDSALYLCASSPDGAGQFFGPGTRLTVL.

The rearrangement links TRBV3-1 (or the pseudogene TRBV3-2) to TRBJ2-7; TRBD1 might be the D (5 bases). The CDR3 sequence is 15 residues long. V dropped 3 bases and J dropped 0 bases, with 12 bases sitting between them. The germline V gene has CDR1 LGHDT and CDR2 YNNKEL (reference sequence). The CDR3 DNA is TGTGCCAGCAGCCAGGAAACCACAGGCTCCTACGAGCAGTACTTC. This encodes CASSQETTGSYEQYF.

The chain carries TRBV6-5 and TRBJ1-1; D uncertain. The V end was cut by 6 bases, the J end by 8 bases, with 22 bases between. The CDR3 is 15 amino acids. Germline values: CDR1 MNHEY, CDR2 SVGAGI. This chain's CDR3 is CASRYDRGSVGEAFF. The CDR3 DNA reads TGTGCCAGCAGATACGACCGTGGGTCGGTAGGGGAAGCTTTCTTT.

V and J are TRBV3-1 (or the pseudogene TRBV3-2) and TRBJ1-1; no reliable D call. Germline assignment: CDR1 LGHDT and CDR2 YNNKEL (reference sequence). CDR3 length equals 14 residues. V was cut by 1 base and J by 3 bases, with 9 bases left in between. CDR3 region: CASSQAPRDTEAFF. CDR3 bases: TGTGCCAGCAGCCAAGCTCCTAGGGACACTGAAGCTTTCTTT.

This chain uses TRBV18 with TRBJ1-6; possibly TRBD1 for D (5 bases). The CDR3 is 16 amino acids. V was trimmed by 1 base and J by 0 bases, leaving 7 bases between them. Germline CDR1 is KGHSH and CDR2 is LQKENI. The CDR3 is CASSPQGSSYNSPLHF. Written as DNA, the CDR3 is TGTGCCAGCTCACCACAGGGGTCCTCCTATAATTCACCCCTCCACTTT.

The CDR3 bases are TGCAGTGCTAGTTCCGGGACAGGGGGAGACGAGCAGTACTTC. The encoded protein is CSASSGTGGDEQYF. V gene TRBV20-1 combines with J gene TRBJ2-7; 11 bases are shared with TRBD1. V shed 3 bases and J 5 bases; nucleotides not matched to a gene: 6. CDR3 length: 14 residues. Germline V gives CDR1 DFQATT, CDR2 SNEGSKA (reference sequence).

This clone showed up just a few times. The chain couples TRBV12-3 or TRBV12-4 to TRBJ1-1; weak D call: TRBD1 (6 bases). This CDR3 is built from 11 residues. V lost 10 bases and J lost 8, with 14 bases in between. The CDR3 protein is CATILGTEAFF. CDR3 in DNA: TGTGCCACTATACTGGGGACAGAAGCTTTCTTT.

This rearrangement joins TRBV7-9 to TRBJ1-1; D is unclear. Germline CDR1 and CDR2: SEHNR and FQNEAQ (reference sequence). V was pared by 1 base and J by 10 bases, with 10 bases between. This CDR3 spans 12 amino acids. The CDR3 nucleotides are TGTGCCAGCAGCTTAGATCGGGTCGGAGCTTTCTTT. Amino acid sequence: CASSLDRVGAFF.

The V gene is TRBV7-2, the J gene TRBJ1-5; D is possibly TRBD1 (5 bases). The CDR3 is made up of 14 amino acids. Trimming cost V 1 base and J 9 bases, with 13 bases left between them. From germline, CDR1 is SGHTA and CDR2 FQGNSA. The CDR3 DNA sequence: TGTGCCAGCAGCTTAGGGGACCCAGCGGGGCCCCAGCATTTT. This translates into CASSLGDPAGPQHF.

This clone was seen once. The gene calls are TRBV11-2 and TRBJ1-6; a possible D gene is TRBD1 (5 bases). The CDR3 consists of 15 residues. The V end was cut by 5 bases, the J end by 7 bases, with 15 bases between. Per the germline V gene, CDR1 is SGHAT and CDR2 is FQNNGV. The CDR3 region is CASSNQGLVNSPLHF. CDR3 sequence (DNA): TGTGCCAGCAGCAATCAGGGTCTGGTCAATTCACCCCTCCACTTT.